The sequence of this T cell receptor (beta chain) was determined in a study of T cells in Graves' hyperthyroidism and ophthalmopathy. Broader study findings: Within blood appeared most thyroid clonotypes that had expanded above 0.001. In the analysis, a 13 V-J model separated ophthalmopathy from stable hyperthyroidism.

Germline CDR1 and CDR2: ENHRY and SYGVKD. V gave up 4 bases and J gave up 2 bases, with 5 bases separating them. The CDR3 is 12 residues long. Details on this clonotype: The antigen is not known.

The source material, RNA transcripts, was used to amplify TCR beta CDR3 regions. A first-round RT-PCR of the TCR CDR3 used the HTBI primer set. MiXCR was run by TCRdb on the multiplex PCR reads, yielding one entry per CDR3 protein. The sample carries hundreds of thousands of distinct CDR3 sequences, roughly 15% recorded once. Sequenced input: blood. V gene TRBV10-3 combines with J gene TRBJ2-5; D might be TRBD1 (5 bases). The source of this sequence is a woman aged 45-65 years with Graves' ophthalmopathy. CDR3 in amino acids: CAISAGQETQYF. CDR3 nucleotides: TGTGCCATCAGTGCAGGGCAAGAGACCCAGTACTTC.